This T cell receptor (beta chain) was captured in a study of T-cell reconstitution after alpha-beta-depleted transplantation in children. Notes on the study in general: Most T-cell counts and diversity one year after the transplant came from T cells that were newly produced. By about two months after transplant, alpha-beta T cells reportedly arose from several hundred graft clones that had expanded. Some patients' high day-60 TCRbeta diversity was attributed to recipient cells surviving conditioning.

Unique molecular identifiers featured in how the TCRbeta library was prepared. TCRdb reprocessed the PCR reads with MiXCR, giving one entry per CDR3 protein. Among approximately 210,000 distinct CDR3 sequences listed, more than 15% were seen once. In germline, CDR1 is SGHTA, CDR2 FQGNSA. The J segment lost 1 base and the V segment lost 5 bases, leaving 9 bases of the junction unmatched. The CDR3 covers 16 residues. Concerning this clonotype itself: The antigen is not known.

The TCR originated in a male patient aged 2-15 years who had a stem cell transplant for acute lymphoblastic leukemia, so the T cells may come from the graft donor. The V gene is TRBV7-2, the J gene TRBJ2-3; 7 bases align to TRBD1. Sample: PBMCs, mostly from graft donor cells, taken 360 days after TCRalphabeta/CD19-depleted stem cell transplant. Written as DNA, the CDR3 is TGTGCCAGCAGCCTACCCGAGGGGGCTGGCACAGATACGCAGTATTTT. It yields the protein CASSLPEGAGTDTQYF.